This is a list of T cell receptor beta chains from one sample in a study of T cells in tuberculosis. Using immunoSEQ multiplex PCR, the repertoire was profiled, and TCRdb retains in-frame clones only, with some absent. The data hold 55,000 to 60,000 clones, with 88% observed a single time. The sequencing input was CD1b-GMM tetramer-negative cells sorted from PBMCs. These receptors came from an adult woman with latent tuberculosis. Each CDR3 is given with its conserved first and last residue. D genes are given only for firm matches. Size values are once, few and many counts, or a class for expanded clones, and some rows have none.

TRBD1	TRBV6-4	TRBJ1-2	.	TGTGCCAGCAGTGACTCGACAGGGAACTATGGCTACACCTTC	CASSDSTGNYGYTF
.	TRBV5-6	TRBJ1-2	.	TGTGCCAGCAGCCTACAGGGCCTCTATGGCTACACCTTC	CASSLQGLYGYTF
.	TRBV7-2	TRBJ2-1	.	TGTGCCAGCAGCTTAGTTCCAGGGCGGAATGAGCAGTTCTTC	CASSLVPGRNEQFF
.	TRBV4-2	TRBJ2-3	.	TGTGCCAGCAGCCAATTGGGGGCGACAAAAAATACGCAGTATTTT	CASSQLGATKNTQYF
TRBD2	TRBV5-4	TRBJ2-3	.	TGTGCCAGCAGCCCCCCGGGACTAGCGGGAGGAACAGATACGCAGTATTTT	CASSPPGLAGGTDTQYF
TRBD2	TRBV10-3	TRBJ2-1	once	TGTGCCATCACCGAAGGGGACTATACCACCAATGAGCAGTTCTTC	CAITEGDYTTNEQFF
.	TRBV10-1	TRBJ1-2	.	TGCGCCAGCAGTGGAACTAACAGGGAATCCTATGGCTACACCTTC	CASSGTNRESYGYTF
TRBD1	TRBV18	TRBJ1-6	.	TGTGCCAGCTCACCCCGGGACAGCGATAATTCACCCCTCCACTTT	CASSPRDSDNSPLHF
TRBD1	TRBV18	TRBJ2-1	.	TGTGCCAGCTCACCAGGACAGGGCCTTATCAATGAGCAGTTCTTC	CASSPGQGLINEQFF
.	TRBV2	TRBJ1-2	.	TGTGCCAGCAGTGAAGTTGTGGCAGAAGGCTACACCTTC	CASSEVVAEGYTF
.	TRBV4-3	TRBJ2-1	.	TGCGCCAGCAGCGAACTAGCGGGACAGGGTGAGCAGTTCTTC	CASSELAGQGEQFF
.	TRBV4-3	TRBJ2-1	.	TGCGCCAGCAGCCAAGATAACTACAATGAGCAGTTCTTC	CASSQDNYNEQFF
.	TRBV28	TRBJ2-6	.	TGTGCCAGCAGGGGTTTCTCCTCTCGGGTCGGGGCCAACGTCCTGACTTTC	CASRGFSSRVGANVLTF
TRBD2	TRBV7-3	TRBJ2-1	.	TGTGCCAGCAGCCCCCTAGCGGGAGGGTACAATGAGCAGTTCTTC	CASSPLAGGYNEQFF
.	TRBV7-8	TRBJ1-2	.	TGTGCCAGCAGCCCTCCCCTAGACCACTATGGCTACACCTTC	CASSPPLDHYGYTF
TRBD2	TRBV2	TRBJ2-3	.	TGTGCCAGCAGGGGATTGCGAGGGAGGGACACAGATACGCAGTATTTT	CASRGLRGRDTDTQYF
TRBD1	TRBV28	TRBJ1-5	.	TGTGCCAGCAGTTTCCCGGACAGGAGGTCACTGCCCCAGCATTTT	CASSFPDRRSLPQHF
.	TRBV5-1	TRBJ2-1	.	TGCGCCAGCAGCTTGTCTCAGGGACAAGCCTACAATGAGCAGTTCTTC	CASSLSQGQAYNEQFF
TRBD2	TRBV4-3	TRBJ2-1	.	TGCGCCAGCAGCCAAAGTTATAGCGGGGGGGCCGATGAGCAGTTCTTC	CASSQSYSGGADEQFF
.	TRBV5-6	TRBJ2-6	.	TGTGCCAGCAGCTTGGACAGCTCTGGGGCCAACGTCCTGACTTTC	CASSLDSSGANVLTF
.	TRBV2	TRBJ2-2	.	TGTGCCAGCAAAGGAAATAGCGGCTCAGGTACCGGGGAGCTGTTTTTT	CASKGNSGSGTGELFF
.	TRBV19	TRBJ1-1	.	TGTGCCAGTAGTACAATGGGCAACACTGAAGCTTTCTTT	CASSTMGNTEAFF
.	TRBV6-4	TRBJ2-2	.	TGTGCCAGCAGTGAATCTGCTGACTCCGGGGAGCTGTTTTTT	CASSESADSGELFF
.	TRBV29-1	TRBJ2-3	.	TGCAGCGTTCATGAGGGAGCGGGTACGCAGTATTTT	CSVHEGAGTQYF
TRBD1	TRBV4-2	TRBJ1-4	.	TGTGCCAGCAGCCAGGGACAGCTTAATGAAAAACTGTTTTTT	CASSQGQLNEKLFF
.	TRBV4-2	TRBJ2-3	.	TGTGCCAGCAGCCAAGCGGGGTCTGACGGCACAGATACGCAGTATTTT	CASSQAGSDGTDTQYF
.	TRBV10-3	TRBJ2-1	.	TGTGCCATCGGGGAGCTCTTAGGCAGCAATGAGCAGTTCTTC	CAIGELLGSNEQFF
TRBD2	TRBV27	TRBJ2-3	.	TGTGCCAGCAGCTCCCCCCGACTAGCGGGGTTCACAGATACGCAGTATTTT	CASSSPRLAGFTDTQYF
TRBD1	TRBV28	TRBJ1-2	.	TGTGCCAGCAGTTTCAGGGGGCTAGACTATGGCTACACCTTC	CASSFRGLDYGYTF
TRBD1	TRBV27	TRBJ2-7	.	TGTGCCAGCGGAAGGGGGACAGGGGACTACGAGCAGTACTTC	CASGRGTGDYEQYF
TRBD2	TRBV5-4	TRBJ2-6	.	TGTGCCAGCAGCCGCGGGACTAGCGGGAGATTTTCTGGGGCCAACGTCCTGACTTTC	CASSRGTSGRFSGANVLTF
.	TRBV7-9	TRBJ1-5	.	TGTGCCAGCAGCTTAGGGACTGGGGGCAATCAGCCCCAGCATTTT	CASSLGTGGNQPQHF
.	TRBV19	TRBJ1-1	once	TGTGCCAGTAAAGGGGGGGGCTTCACTGAAGCTTTCTTT	CASKGGGFTEAFF
TRBD2	TRBV4-1	TRBJ2-1	.	TGCGCCAGCAGCCAGCCTTCGGGGAGGGAGGGTAAGGGCTCCTACAATGAGCAGTTCTTC	CASSQPSGREGKGSYNEQFF
.	TRBV5-4	TRBJ2-2	.	TGTGCCAGCAGCGTTTCTAGCGTAAACACCGGGGAGCTGTTTTTT	CASSVSSVNTGELFF
.	TRBV27	TRBJ2-7	medium-sized	TGTGCCAGCAGTTTAGCCAGTTCCTACGAGCAGTACTTC	CASSLASSYEQYF
TRBD1	TRBV7-2	TRBJ1-2	.	TGTGCCAGCAGCTTATTTGCGACAGGGGAATCCTATGGCTACACCTTC	CASSLFATGESYGYTF
TRBD2	TRBV5-6	TRBJ2-7	.	TGTGCCAGCAGCCGCGGGGGAGAGCAGTACTTC	CASSRGGEQYF
.	TRBV4-3	TRBJ2-3	.	TGCGCCAGCAGCCAAGAGCCTAGAGTATCAGATACGCAGTATTTT	CASSQEPRVSDTQYF
TRBD1	TRBV5-1	TRBJ2-3	.	TGCGCCAGCAGCTCCCATGGGACAGGGGGTGATACGCAGTATTTT	CASSSHGTGGDTQYF
TRBD2	TRBV7-9	TRBJ2-2	.	TGTGCCAGCAGCTTAGCCGCGGGGGCCGGGGAGCTGTTTTTT	CASSLAAGAGELFF
.	TRBV21-1	TRBJ1-2	.	TGTGCCAGGCTAACAGGGGAGGACTATGGCTACACCTTC	CARLTGEDYGYTF
TRBD2	TRBV5-1	TRBJ2-3	few	TGCGCCAGCAGCCCTTCTAGCGGGGGGGCAATAGATACGCAGTATTTT	CASSPSSGGAIDTQYF
.	TRBV7-9	TRBJ1-5	.	TGTGCTAGCCGACAGAATAGCAATCAGCCCCAGCATTTT	CASRQNSNQPQHF
.	TRBV21-1	TRBJ2-1	.	TGTGCCAGCAGCCCCCAGCGGGAGCCCAAGTTCTTC	CASSPQREPKFF
.	TRBV7-6	TRBJ1-1	.	TGTGCCAGCAGTTTACAGGAGAACACTGAAGCTTTCTTT	CASSLQENTEAFF
.	TRBV7-2	TRBJ2-1	.	TGTGCCAGCAGCTTAGCGCGACAGGCCCATTTTGAGCAGTTCTTC	CASSLARQAHFEQFF
.	TRBV28	TRBJ1-1	.	TGTGCCAGCAGTTTTCCGAGCAACACTGAAGCTTTCTTT	CASSFPSNTEAFF
.	TRBV19	TRBJ2-7	few	TGTGCCAGTAGTATATTAAATGGGGCGACCTACGAGCAGTACTTC	CASSILNGATYEQYF
.	TRBV19	TRBJ1-3	few	TGTGCCAGTAGTATGACCTACGGGGTCTCACGGGGCACCATATATTTT	CASSMTYGVSRGTIYF
.	TRBV10-3	TRBJ2-5	.	TGTGCCATCAGTGATGGAGGGACAGAGACCCAGTACTTC	CAISDGGTETQYF
.	TRBV27	TRBJ1-5	.	TGTGCCAGCAGCAGGGGCTCAGGCAATCAGCCCCAGCATTTT	CASSRGSGNQPQHF
TRBD2	TRBV9	TRBJ2-1	.	TGTGCCAGCAGCGCTATAGCGGGGGGGCTGTATGAGCAGTTCTTC	CASSAIAGGLYEQFF
TRBD2	TRBV28	TRBJ2-1	.	TGTGCCAGCAGTTTGTTTGCGGGAGTAGATGAGCAGTTCTTC	CASSLFAGVDEQFF
TRBD1	TRBV4-2	TRBJ1-2	once	TGTGCCAGCAGCCAAGGTAGCAGGGGGCGCTTTTTCGGCTATGGCTACACCTTC	CASSQGSRGRFFGYGYTF